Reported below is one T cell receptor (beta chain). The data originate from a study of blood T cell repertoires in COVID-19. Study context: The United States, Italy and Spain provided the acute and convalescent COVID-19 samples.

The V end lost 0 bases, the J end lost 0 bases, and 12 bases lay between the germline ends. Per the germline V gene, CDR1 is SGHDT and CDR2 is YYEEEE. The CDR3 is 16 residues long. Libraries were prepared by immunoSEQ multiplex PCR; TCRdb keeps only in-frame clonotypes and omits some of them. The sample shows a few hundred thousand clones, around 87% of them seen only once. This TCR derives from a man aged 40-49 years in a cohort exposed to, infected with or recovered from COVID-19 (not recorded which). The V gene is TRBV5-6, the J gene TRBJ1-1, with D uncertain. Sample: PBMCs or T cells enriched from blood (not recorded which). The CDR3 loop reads CASSLVRGGMNTEAFF. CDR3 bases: TGTGCCAGCAGCTTGGTTCGGGGAGGAATGAACACTGAAGCTTTCTTT.